This entry describes one T cell receptor beta chain. The sample is drawn from a study of blood T cell repertoires in COVID-19. Study details: Nucleic acid was either cDNA or gDNA, and it came from T cells, B-cell-depleted T cells, or PBMCs.

The authors' processing: Amplifying reference gene primers gave estimates of nucleated cell counts. Method: immunoSEQ multiplex PCR; TCRdb's copy keeps in-frame clones and lacks some. V, J and clone size are those of that table, while D and trimming were read from the DNA. The sample lists some 350,000 clones; 87% were seen once. Donors were grouped by their self-reported clinical history. Germline V gene sequence: CDR1 SGDLS, CDR2 YYNGEE. CDR3 length: 12 amino acids. The rearrangement links TRBV9 to TRBJ1-2; 7 nucleotides match TRBD1. Material for sequencing was PBMCs or T cells enriched from blood (not recorded which). This clonotype was sampled from a woman aged 25 to 39 who had recovered from COVID-19. The DNA for the CDR3 is TGTGCTAGTGGTACAGGGGACTATGGCTACACCTTC. This translates into CASGTGDYGYTF.